Listed here is a single TCR beta chain. Losses at the gene ends were 3 bases for V and 9 bases for J; bases not matched to a gene: 19. The CDR3 is made up of 18 amino acids. Germline V lookup: CDR1 MDHEN, CDR2 SYDVKM. This entry is derived from a study of blood T cell repertoires in COVID-19. Study overall: The study drew acute and convalescent COVID-19 samples from the United States, Italy and Spain. PBMCs, B-cell-depleted T cells, or T cells were the source of the cDNA or gDNA that made up the material.

Only in-frame clones appear in the TCRdb table, and some are missing; sequencing was by immunoSEQ multiplex PCR. Found here are nearly 55,000 clones, about 82% of them singletons; the top ten hold 10% to 15%. The origin of this receptor is a man between 65 and 79 years old with active COVID-19. The rearrangement joins TRBV28 to TRBJ2-3, with 9 nucleotides matching TRBD2. The specimen was peripheral blood. CDR3 sequence: CASSFPNSPGTSWLTQYF. CDR3 bases: TGTGCCAGCAGTTTCCCGAACTCCCCCGGGACTAGCTGGCTGACGCAGTATTTT.